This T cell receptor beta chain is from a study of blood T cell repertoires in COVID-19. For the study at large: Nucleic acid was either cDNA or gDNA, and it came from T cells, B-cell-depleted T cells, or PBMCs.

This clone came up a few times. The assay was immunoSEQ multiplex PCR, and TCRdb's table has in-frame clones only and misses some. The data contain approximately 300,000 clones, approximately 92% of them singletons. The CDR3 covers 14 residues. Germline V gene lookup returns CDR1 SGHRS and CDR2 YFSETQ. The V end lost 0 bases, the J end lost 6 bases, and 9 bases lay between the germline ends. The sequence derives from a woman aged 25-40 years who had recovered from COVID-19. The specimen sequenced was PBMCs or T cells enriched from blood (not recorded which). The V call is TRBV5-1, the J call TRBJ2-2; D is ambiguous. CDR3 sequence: CASSLGPPAGELFF. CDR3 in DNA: TGCGCCAGCAGCTTGGGGCCGCCAGCCGGGGAGCTGTTTTTT.